This entry lists 6 T cell receptor beta chains sequenced from one sample in a study of blood T cell repertoires in COVID-19. Assay: immunoSEQ multiplex PCR; the TCRdb copy retains only in-frame clones and omits some. Of 240,000 or so clones in the sample, about four fifths were seen once. The material sequenced was peripheral blood. These receptors were taken from a man aged 25 to 40 who had recovered from COVID-19.

The chain joins TRBV7-3 to TRBJ2-3, with 9 bases identical to TRBD1. Trimming removed 4 bases from V and 5 bases from J; junction bases left unmatched: 4. This CDR3 comprises 14 residues. The V gene's germline CDR1 is SGHTA and CDR2 FQGTGA. The CDR3 nucleotides are TGTGCCAGCAGCTCCGGGACAGGGCAAGATACGCAGTATTTT. This codes for CASSSGTGQDTQYF.

This chain links TRBV28 with TRBJ1-1; 7 nucleotides align to TRBD1. This CDR3 is 16 amino acids long. The J segment lost 3 bases and the V segment lost 5 bases, leaving 12 bases of the junction unmatched. Germline loops: CDR1 MDHEN, CDR2 SYDVKM. CDR3: CASSPSEGGIHTEAFF. The CDR3 region has the DNA TGTGCCAGCAGTCCCAGCGAAGGGGGCATTCACACTGAAGCTTTCTTT.

Points on this clone: This sample also contains other DNA sequences that code for the same CDR3. The chain joins TRBV5-4 to TRBJ2-5, with 11 bases identical to TRBD2. Germline assignment: CDR1 SGHNT and CDR2 YYREEE (reference sequence). The J segment lost 2 bases and the V segment lost 0 bases, leaving 6 bases of the junction unmatched. There are 17 residues in the CDR3. The CDR3 sequence: CASSLAGLAGGQETQYF. The CDR3 DNA follows: TGTGCCAGCAGCTTGGCCGGGCTAGCGGGGGGTCAAGAGACCCAGTACTTC.

This chain links TRBV7-9 with TRBJ1-3, with unresolved D. The CDR3 sequence is 13 residues long. From germline, CDR1 is SEHNR and CDR2 FQNEAQ (reference sequence). V lost 2 bases and J lost 4, with 6 bases in between. The CDR3 spells CASSLTLGNTIYF. The CDR3 DNA reads TGTGCCAGCAGCTTAACCCTAGGAAACACCATATATTTT.

This clone was counted a few times. The chain combines TRBV5-5 with TRBJ1-1, with D perhaps matching TRBD1 (6 bases). V lost 2 bases and J 1 base, leaving 12 bases between the germline ends. CDR1 and CDR2 (germline): SGHKS, YYEKEE (reference sequence). The CDR3 spans 15 residues. The CDR3 is CASSFFLDRNTEAFF. The DNA of the CDR3 is TGTGCCAGCAGCTTTTTCCTGGACAGGAACACTGAAGCTTTCTTT.

V and J are TRBV3-1 (or the pseudogene TRBV3-2) and TRBJ2-1; 11 bases agree with TRBD2. The germline V gene encodes CDR1 LGHDT and CDR2 YNNKEL (reference sequence). This CDR3 comprises 17 residues. V lost 1 base to trimming and J lost 4 bases; unmatched junction nucleotides: 6. CDR3: CASSQAGSGGAYNEQFF. The CDR3 region has the DNA TGTGCCAGCAGCCAAGCTGGTAGCGGGGGGGCTTACAATGAGCAGTTCTTC.